The present TCR beta chain was sequenced within a study of blood T cells in healthy people across ages. A sample-barcoded 5' primer and a J-beta primer mix were used in a second PCR of about 7 to 11 cycles. Using its own MiXCR run on the 5' RACE reads, TCRdb lists one record per CDR3 protein. The sample has about a million distinct CDR3 sequences, around two fifths seen once. General observations from the study: TCR beta diversity was tightly associated with the proportion of naive T cells. Age advanced and TCR beta diversity per million T cells fell, roughly linearly.

Turning to this clonotype: Its specificity is not known.

The sequencing sample was made of blood. The sequence came from a man younger than 35 in good health.

The CDR3 loop reads CASSQDEDRFNEQYF. The CDR3 DNA sequence: TGTGCCAGCAGCCAAGATGAGGACAGGTTCAATGAGCAGTACTTC. V usage is TRBV3-1 and J usage is TRBJ2-5, with 7 bases identical to TRBD1. This CDR3 is built from 15 residues. Trimming cost V 0 bases and J 11 bases; bases outside gene matches: 12. Germline lookup yields CDR1 LGHDT and CDR2 YNNKEL (reference sequence).